This T cell receptor (beta chain) was identified in a study of regulatory T cells in long-lasting Graves disease. The study, taken as a whole, reports: Persistent cases of Graves' showed reduced TCR diversity relative to newly diagnosed patients.

Only a few counts were recorded for this clonotype. Antigen: not known. To make TCR beta libraries, researchers used iRepertoire HTBI primers and Arm-PCR of CDR3 regions. A single record per CDR3 protein comes from TCRdb applying MiXCR to the multiplex PCR reads. The sample has a few hundred thousand distinct CDR3 sequences, approximately 16% seen once. Time point meaning: newly diagnosed GD, antithyroid drugs for less than 3 months. Construction of the TCR library relied on RNA isolated from PBMCs. EDTA tubes were used for drawing 8.5 to 9 milliliters of peripheral blood. These data were likewise used in another study, on T cells in Graves' hyperthyroidism and ophthalmopathy.

The receptor was derived from a woman in her thirties or forties with Graves disease. This sample comprised peripheral blood mononuclear cells (PBMCs), obtained at new diagnosis, from a patient treated with antithyroid drugs.

The CDR3 DNA reads TGTGCCAGCAGCCAAGATCCCGGGAGTACCTACGAGCAGTACTTC. Translating it yields CASSQDPGSTYEQYF. V is TRBV4-2 and J is TRBJ2-7; D possibly corresponds to TRBD2 (6 bases). The germline V and J ends were trimmed by 0 bases and 2 bases, with 11 bases remaining between them. Germline-derived CDR1 and CDR2 are LGHNA and YNFKEQ. The CDR3 length is 15 residues.